This TCR beta chain appears in the sequencing data of a study of T cells expressing NK-cell markers. Generation of TCR beta cDNA was performed by 5'RACE template switching incorporating UMIs. TCRdb re-called the 5' RACE reads and shows each CDR3 protein once, DNA omitted. This table lists fewer than 550,000 distinct CDR3 sequences. Concerning this clonotype: No antigen is known for it.

General observations from the study: Among several donors, these clonotypes also ranked first in the CD3+CD56-NKG2C+ fraction.

The source is a woman in her fifties or sixties in good health. Sequencing was carried out using blood T cells: a sorted CD56 or NKG2C T cell subset, CD4+ or CD8+ T cells, or bulk PBMC T cells (not recorded which).

CDR3 in amino acids: CSAPSRGVTGELFF. This chain joins TRBV20-1 and TRBJ2-2; the TCRdb D gene call, TRBD1, has no DNA to confirm it. Germline-derived CDR1 and CDR2 are DFQATT and SNEGSKA (reference sequence). The CDR3 totals 14 residues.